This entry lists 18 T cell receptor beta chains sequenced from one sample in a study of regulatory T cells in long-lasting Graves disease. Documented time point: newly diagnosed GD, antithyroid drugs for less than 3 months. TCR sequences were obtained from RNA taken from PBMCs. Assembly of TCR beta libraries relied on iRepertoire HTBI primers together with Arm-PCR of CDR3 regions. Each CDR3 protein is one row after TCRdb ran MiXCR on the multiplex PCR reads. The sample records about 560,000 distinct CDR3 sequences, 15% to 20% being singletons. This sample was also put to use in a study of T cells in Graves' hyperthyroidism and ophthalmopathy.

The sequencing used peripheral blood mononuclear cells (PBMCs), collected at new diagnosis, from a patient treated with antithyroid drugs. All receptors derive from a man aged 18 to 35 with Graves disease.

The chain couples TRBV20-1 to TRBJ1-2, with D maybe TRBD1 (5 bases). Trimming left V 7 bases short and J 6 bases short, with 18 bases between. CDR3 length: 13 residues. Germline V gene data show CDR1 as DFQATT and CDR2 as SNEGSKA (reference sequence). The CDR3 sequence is CSGRDRLGDGYTF. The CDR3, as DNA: TGCAGTGGCCGGGACCGCCTGGGGGATGGCTACACCTTC.

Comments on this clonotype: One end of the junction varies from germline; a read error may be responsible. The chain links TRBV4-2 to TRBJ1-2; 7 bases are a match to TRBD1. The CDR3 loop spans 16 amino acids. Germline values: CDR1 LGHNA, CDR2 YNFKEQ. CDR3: CASSPDRVQVDYGYTF. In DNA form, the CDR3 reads TGTGCTAGCAGCCCCGACAGGGTGCAGGTAGACTATGGCTACACCTTC.

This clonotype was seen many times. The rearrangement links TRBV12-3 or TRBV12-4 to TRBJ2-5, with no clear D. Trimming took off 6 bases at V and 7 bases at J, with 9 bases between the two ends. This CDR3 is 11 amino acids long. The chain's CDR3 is CASSLQRTQYF. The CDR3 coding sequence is TGTGCCAGCAGCCTACAGAGGACCCAGTACTTC.

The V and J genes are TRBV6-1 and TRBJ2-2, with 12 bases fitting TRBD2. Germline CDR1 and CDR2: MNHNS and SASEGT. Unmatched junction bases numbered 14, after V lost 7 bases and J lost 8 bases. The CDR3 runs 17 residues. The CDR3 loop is CASNAEGLAGKRGELFF. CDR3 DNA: TGTGCCAGCAACGCCGAGGGACTAGCGGGCAAACGGGGGGAGCTGTTTTTT.

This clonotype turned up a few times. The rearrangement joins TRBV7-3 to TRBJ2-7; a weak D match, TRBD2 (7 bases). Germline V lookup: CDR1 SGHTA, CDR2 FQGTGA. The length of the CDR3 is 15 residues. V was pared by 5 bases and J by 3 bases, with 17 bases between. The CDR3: CASSPRGGGIYEQYF. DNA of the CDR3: TGTGCCAGCAGCCCCCGGGGAGGGGGAATCTACGAGCAGTACTTC.

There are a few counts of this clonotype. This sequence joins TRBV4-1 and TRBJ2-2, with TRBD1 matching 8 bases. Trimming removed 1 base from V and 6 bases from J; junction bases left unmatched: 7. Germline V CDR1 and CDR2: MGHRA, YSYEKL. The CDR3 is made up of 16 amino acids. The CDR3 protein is CASSQADRVTAGELFF. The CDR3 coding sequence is TGCGCCAGCAGCCAAGCGGACAGGGTGACGGCCGGGGAGCTGTTTTTT.

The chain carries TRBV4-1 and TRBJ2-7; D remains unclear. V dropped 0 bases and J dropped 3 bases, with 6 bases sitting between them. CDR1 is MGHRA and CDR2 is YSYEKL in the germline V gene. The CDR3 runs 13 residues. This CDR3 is CASSQEPRYEQYF. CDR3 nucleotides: TGCGCCAGCAGCCAAGAACCCCGCTACGAGCAGTACTTC.

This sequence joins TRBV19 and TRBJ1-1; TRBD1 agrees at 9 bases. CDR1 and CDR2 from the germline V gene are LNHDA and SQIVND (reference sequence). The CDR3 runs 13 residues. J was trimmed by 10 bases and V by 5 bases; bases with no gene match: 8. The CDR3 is CASSGDRGLTAFF. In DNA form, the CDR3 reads TGTGCCAGTAGTGGCGACAGGGGGTTGACAGCTTTCTTT.

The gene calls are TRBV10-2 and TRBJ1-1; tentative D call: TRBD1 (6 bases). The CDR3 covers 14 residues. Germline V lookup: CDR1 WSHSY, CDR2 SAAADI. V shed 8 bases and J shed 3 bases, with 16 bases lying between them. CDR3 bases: TGCGCCAGCGCCCTAGACAGGCAGGACACTGAAGCTTTCTTT. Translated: CASALDRQDTEAFF.

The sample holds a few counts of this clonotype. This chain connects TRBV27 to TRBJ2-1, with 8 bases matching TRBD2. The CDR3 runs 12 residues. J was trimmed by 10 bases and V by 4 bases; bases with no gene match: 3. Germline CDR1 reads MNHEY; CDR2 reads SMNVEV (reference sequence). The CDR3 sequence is CASSYGGREQFF. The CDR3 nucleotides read TGTGCCAGCAGTTACGGCGGGAGGGAGCAGTTCTTC.

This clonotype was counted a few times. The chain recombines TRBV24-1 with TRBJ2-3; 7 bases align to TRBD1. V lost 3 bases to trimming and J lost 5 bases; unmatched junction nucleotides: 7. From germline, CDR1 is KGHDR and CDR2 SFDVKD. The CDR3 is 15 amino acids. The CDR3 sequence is CATSDPTGDGDTQYF. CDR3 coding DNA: TGTGCCACCAGTGATCCCACAGGGGACGGAGATACGCAGTATTTT.

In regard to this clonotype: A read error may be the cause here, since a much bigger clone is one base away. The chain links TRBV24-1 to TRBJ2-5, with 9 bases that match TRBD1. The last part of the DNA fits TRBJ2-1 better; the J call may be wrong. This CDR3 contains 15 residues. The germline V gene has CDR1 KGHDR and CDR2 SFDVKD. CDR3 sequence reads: CATSVSGQGKNEQFF. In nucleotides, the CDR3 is TGTGCCACCAGTGTTTCAGGACAGGGGAAAAATGAGCAGTTCTTC.

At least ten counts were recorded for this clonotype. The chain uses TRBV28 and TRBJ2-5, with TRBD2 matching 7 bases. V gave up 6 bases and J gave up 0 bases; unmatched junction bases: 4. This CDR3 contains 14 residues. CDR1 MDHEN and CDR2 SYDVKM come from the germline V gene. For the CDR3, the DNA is TGTGCCAGCAGGGGACTAACGTACCAAGAGACCCAGTACTTC. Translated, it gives CASRGLTYQETQYF. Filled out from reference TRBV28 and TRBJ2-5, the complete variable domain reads DVKVTQSSRYLVKRTGEKVFLECVQDMDHENMFWYRQDPGLGLRLIYFSYDVKMKEKGDIPEGYSVSREKKERFSLILESASTNQTSMYLCASRGLTYQETQYFGPGTRLLVL.

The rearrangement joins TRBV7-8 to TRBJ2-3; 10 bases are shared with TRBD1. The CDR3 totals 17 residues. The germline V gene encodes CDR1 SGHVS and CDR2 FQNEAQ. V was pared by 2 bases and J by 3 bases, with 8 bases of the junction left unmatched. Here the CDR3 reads CASSLYQGTGVTDTQYF. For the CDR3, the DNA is TGTGCCAGCAGCTTATATCAAGGGACAGGGGTTACAGATACGCAGTATTTT.

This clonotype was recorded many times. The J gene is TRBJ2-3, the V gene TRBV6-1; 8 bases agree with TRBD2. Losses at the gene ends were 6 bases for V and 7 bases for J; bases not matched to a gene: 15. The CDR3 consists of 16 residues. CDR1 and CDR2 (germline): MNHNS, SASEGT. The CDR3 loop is CASSDLEREIGNTQYF. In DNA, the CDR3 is TGTGCCAGCAGCGACCTTGAGCGGGAGATCGGAAATACGCAGTATTTT.

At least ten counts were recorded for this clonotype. CDR3 coding DNA: TGTGCCAGCAGTTTCGTTGTGGGGGGGGGGACCCAGTACTTC. It specifies CASSFVVGGGTQYF. V usage is TRBV12-3 or TRBV12-4 and J usage is TRBJ2-5; 7 bases are shared with TRBD2. Trimming cost V 3 bases and J 7 bases; bases outside gene matches: 8. This CDR3 contains 14 residues.

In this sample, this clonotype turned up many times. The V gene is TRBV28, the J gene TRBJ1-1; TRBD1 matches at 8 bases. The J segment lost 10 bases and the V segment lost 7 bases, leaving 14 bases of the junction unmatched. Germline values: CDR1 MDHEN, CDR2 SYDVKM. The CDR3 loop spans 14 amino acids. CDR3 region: CASTFGQGGRAAFF. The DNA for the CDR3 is TGTGCCAGCACCTTCGGACAGGGTGGTCGCGCAGCTTTCTTT.

CDR3 DNA sequence: TGTGCCAGCAGTGGGGGACTTCTATACTACGAGCAGTACTTC. Translation: CASSGGLLYYEQYF. V and J are TRBV2 and TRBJ2-7, with D possibly matching TRBD2 (6 bases). Between the trimmed V and J ends, which lost 4 bases and 3 bases, there was a span of 13 bases. Germline lookup yields CDR1 SNHLY and CDR2 FYNNEI. The CDR3 consists of 14 residues.